The rows below give T cell receptor beta chains drawn from one sample of a study of T cell responses to AZD1222 COVID-19 vaccine. Sequencing used immunoSEQ multiplex PCR; TCRdb keeps in-frame clones, though not all of them. Among fewer than 90,000 clones, about 89% were seen once, and the ten largest hold around 5.5%. Here the sequenced sample was peripheral blood, taken 28 days after the second AZD1222 dose. The receptors derive from an adult who received the AZD1222 COVID-19 vaccine. Both conserved end residues are trimmed from each CDR3.

TRBV4-1 ASSQPGTGGYGYT
TRBV5-5 ASSLDFYGYT
TRBV30 AWERGYQETQY
TRBV19 ASRNPYRAGGNSPLH
TRBV2 ASSGGGQLNTEAF
TRBV11-2 ASSPRLELSYNEQF
TRBV14 ASSQVLQSTEAF
TRBV19 ASRRGNSPLH
TRBV20-1 SASVPESSNQPQH
TRBV6-6 ASSPRTGKRSYNEQF
TRBV4-3 ASSQGQGAISNEQF
TRBV19 ASSIYDRARGYT
TRBV9 ASSVTGGNEKLF
TRBV5-1 ASSVSGQGATNEQF
TRBV5-1 ASSPQGEGYT
TRBV3-1/TRBV3-2 ASSQERFGSEKLF
TRBV28 ASSPWDRVGYGYT
TRBV5-1 ASSLTLAGEETQY
TRBV4-1 ASRPTGGNQPQH
TRBV19 ASSIQGNYGYT
TRBV18 ASSPPSNSYEQY
TRBV6-5 ASSTGMGTEAF
TRBV5-1 ASSLVAGKTGELF
TRBV10-2 ASREGESYNEQF
TRBV27 ASTSRDRPQSGYT
TRBV7-9 ASSQLNTEAF
TRBV5-4 ASSSRMEYGYT
TRBV4-1 ASSQDGRVAGANVLT
TRBV9 ASSDPGTPQETQY
TRBV2 ASSVGRSEYGYT
TRBV3-1/TRBV3-2 ASSQVTGGYQETQY
TRBV4-1 ASSHGVGTNEKLF
TRBV11-2 ASSLGVDRAYEQY
TRBV7-9 ASSLVQGANGYGYT
TRBV28 ASSFASRGGNSEQF
TRBV3-1/TRBV3-2 ASSFSGATDTQY
TRBV5-4 ASSLGPAATIY
TRBV5-1 ASSSSGSSYNEQF
TRBV6-5 ASSGGRSSYNEQF
TRBV7-9 ASSPRGQGGQPQH
TRBV5-6 ASSDRANYEQY
TRBV13 ASSLRTGTYEQY
TRBV6-5 ASSYEGFNTEAF